These 3 T cell receptor beta chains share one sample of origin, sequenced in a study of cytomegalovirus exposure and HLA in healthy donors. 13 Jbeta primers and 60 Vbeta primers were used for the PCR. Generated by immunoSEQ multiplex PCR, the TCRdb table keeps only in-frame clones and is missing some. The table includes roughly 100,000 clones, around 72% detected once. Sequencing input: PBMCs. These receptors were collected from a man under 40 in good health and CMV-seronegative.

The chain is built from TRBV5-4 and TRBJ2-7, with a tentative D call TRBD2 (5 bases). CDR1 and CDR2 from the germline V gene are SGHNT and YYREEE (reference sequence). CDR3 length equals 12 residues. The V end was cut by 1 base, the J end by 4 bases, with 6 bases between. CDR3 DNA: TGTGCCAGCAGCTTGACGGGGTACGAGCAGTACTTC. It codes for CASSLTGYEQYF.

J is TRBJ2-2 and V is TRBV28; 9 nucleotides line up with TRBD1. The CDR3 covers 14 residues. CDR1 and CDR2 from the germline V gene are MDHEN and SYDVKM. Trimming took 7 bases from V and 3 from J; bases not matched to a gene: 3. CDR3 coding DNA: TGTGCCAGCACTACAGGGGGCGACACCGGGGAGCTGTTTTTT. Its translation is CASTTGGDTGELFF. Combining the CDR3 with reference TRBV28 and TRBJ2-2 gives the whole variable domain DVKVTQSSRYLVKRTGEKVFLECVQDMDHENMFWYRQDPGLGLRLIYFSYDVKMKEKGDIPEGYSVSREKKERFSLILESASTNQTSMYLCASTTGGDTGELFFGEGSRLTVL.

The V call is TRBV7-2, the J call TRBJ2-3; 7 bases agree with TRBD2. CDR1 is SGHTA, CDR2 FQGNSA, per germline. The CDR3 is 16 residues long. Trimming took 3 bases from V and 7 from J; bases not matched to a gene: 13. CDR3: CASSFLSGGRGNTQYF. The CDR3 bases are TGTGCCAGCAGCTTTTTATCTGGCGGGAGAGGAAATACGCAGTATTTT.